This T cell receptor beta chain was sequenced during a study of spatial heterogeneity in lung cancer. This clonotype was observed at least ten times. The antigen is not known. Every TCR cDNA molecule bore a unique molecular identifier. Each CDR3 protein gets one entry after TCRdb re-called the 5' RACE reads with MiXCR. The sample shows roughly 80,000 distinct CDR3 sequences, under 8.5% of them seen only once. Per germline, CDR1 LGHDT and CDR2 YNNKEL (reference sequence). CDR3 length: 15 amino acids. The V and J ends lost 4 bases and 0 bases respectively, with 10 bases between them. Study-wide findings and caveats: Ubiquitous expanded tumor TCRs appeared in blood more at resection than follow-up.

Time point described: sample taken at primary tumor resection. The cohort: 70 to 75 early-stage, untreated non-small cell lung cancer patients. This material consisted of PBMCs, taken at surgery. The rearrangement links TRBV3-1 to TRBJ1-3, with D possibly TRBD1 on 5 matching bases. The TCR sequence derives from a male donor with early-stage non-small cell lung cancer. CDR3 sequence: CASSRDSLSGNTIYF. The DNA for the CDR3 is TGTGCCAGCAGCCGTGACAGCCTCTCTGGAAACACCATATATTTT.